One and the same sample provided the 30 T cell receptor beta chains below, sequenced in a study of cytotoxic CD8 clonotypes in ibrutinib-treated CLL. Profiled with immunoSEQ multiplex PCR; TCRdb holds only in-frame clones, not every one. This table holds 200,000 to 250,000 clones, about three quarters found once. Sequenced material: PBMCs, taken after 24 months of ibrutinib treatment. The receptor set was obtained from a human donor with chronic lymphocytic leukemia.

This clone was seen once. The rearrangement joins TRBV30 to TRBJ1-1; D is ambiguous. Trimming removed 2 bases at V and 7 bases at J, with 11 bases between. Germline V gene lookup returns CDR1 GTSNPN and CDR2 SVGIG (reference sequence). The CDR3 runs 12 residues. CDR3 sequence reads: CAWSLIQDEAFF. The CDR3 DNA reads TGTGCCTGGAGTCTTATCCAAGATGAAGCTTTCTTT.

V gene TRBV28 combines with J gene TRBJ2-2; possible D gene TRBD2, 6 bases. Germline V gene sequence: CDR1 MDHEN, CDR2 SYDVKM. Trimming took off 8 bases at V and 0 bases at J, with 10 bases between the two ends. CDR3 size: 14 residues. Here the CDR3 reads CASQGGANTGELFF. The CDR3 nucleotides read TGTGCCAGCCAGGGCGGGGCGAACACCGGGGAGCTGTTTTTT.

The J gene is TRBJ1-1, the V gene TRBV28; tentatively, D is TRBD1 (6 bases). The CDR3 is 10 amino acids. The germline V gene encodes CDR1 MDHEN and CDR2 SYDVKM. The CDR3 DNA follows: TGTGCATGGGGGCAGGGGTTAGCTTTCTTT. Translation: CAWGQGLAFF.

The chain recombines TRBV7-8 with TRBJ2-7; the D gene is possibly TRBD2 (5 bases). Germline CDR1 SGHVS, CDR2 FQNEAQ. CDR3 length equals 15 residues. Trimming cost V 5 bases and J 7 bases, with 21 bases left between them. The CDR3 is CASSPSRGMETEQYF. The CDR3 nucleotides read TGTGCCAGCAGCCCTAGCCGTGGGATGGAGACGGAGCAGTACTTC.

V is TRBV6-5 and J is TRBJ2-3, with D possibly called TRBD1 or TRBD2 (5 bases each). With 6 bases removed from V and 2 bases from J, the gap between germline ends came to 15 bases. The CDR3 length is 15 residues. The germline V gene encodes CDR1 MNHEY and CDR2 SVGAGI. CDR3 DNA: TGTGCCAGCAGCGAAAGGGACCCATCCACAGATACGCAGTATTTT. Translating gives CASSERDPSTDTQYF.

The chain links TRBV6-1 to TRBJ2-7; D is unclear. Germline CDR1 is MNHNS and CDR2 is SASEGT. The V and J ends lost 2 bases and 6 bases respectively, with 8 bases between them. CDR3 length equals 12 residues. The CDR3 loop is CASSEHSGEQYF. As DNA, the CDR3 is TGTGCCAGCAGTGAACATTCCGGCGAGCAGTACTTC.

The genes are TRBV19 and TRBJ1-1; no definite D call. CDR3 size: 14 residues. Germline assignment: CDR1 LNHDA and CDR2 SQIVND (reference sequence). Trimming removed 6 bases from V and 5 bases from J, with 16 bases in between. In nucleotides, the CDR3 is TGTGCCAGTAGGGAACAGCCCCAAGGTACTGAAGCTTTCTTT. Residues: CASREQPQGTEAFF.

The chain joins TRBV29-1 to TRBJ2-5, with no clear D. V lost 7 bases to trimming and J lost 4 bases, with 13 bases between them. Germline values: CDR1 SQVTM, CDR2 ANQGSEA. The CDR3 spans 12 residues. CDR3 in amino acids: CSAEGKGETQYF. The CDR3 DNA is TGCAGCGCCGAAGGCAAAGGAGAGACCCAGTACTTC.

The V call is TRBV7-8, the J call TRBJ1-5; D uncertain. Trimming cost V 1 base and J 7 bases, with 14 bases left between them. This CDR3 is built from 15 residues. Germline CDR1 and CDR2: SGHVS and FQNEAQ. The CDR3 DNA reads as TGTGCCAGCAGCTTAGTTTACGGCACGGGGCAGCCCCAGCATTTT. Protein product: CASSLVYGTGQPQHF.

This chain joins TRBV30 and TRBJ2-2; 7 bases match TRBD1. The CDR3 loop spans 14 amino acids. Germline V lookup: CDR1 GTSNPN, CDR2 SVGIG (reference sequence). Trimming took 4 bases from V and 6 from J; bases not matched to a gene: 8. The CDR3 loop is CAWTTTGAPGELFF. For the CDR3, the DNA is TGTGCCTGGACAACCACAGGGGCCCCCGGGGAGCTGTTTTTT. Variable domain in full (rest from reference TRBV30 and TRBJ2-2): SQTIHQWPATLVQPVGSPLSLECTVEGTSNPNLYWYRQAAGRGLQLLFYSVGIGQISSEVPQNLSASRPQDRQFILSSKKLLLSDSGFYLCAWTTTGAPGELFFGEGSRLTVL.

The CDR3 DNA sequence: TGTGCCAGCATTATCCTAGCGGGTAGCAATGAGCAGTTCTTC. It specifies CASIILAGSNEQFF. The rearrangement joins TRBV2 to TRBJ2-1; 8 bases match TRBD2. Germline CDR1 is SNHLY and CDR2 is FYNNEI. The CDR3 totals 14 residues. V gave up 7 bases and J gave up 6 bases; unmatched junction bases: 8.

The chain couples TRBV28 to TRBJ2-1; weak D call: TRBD1 (6 bases). Between the trimmed V and J ends, which lost 7 bases and 6 bases, there was a span of 16 bases. Germline CDR1 reads MDHEN; CDR2 reads SYDVKM. The CDR3 has 14 residues. CDR3 protein: CASIEGPRGNEQFF. The DNA for the CDR3 is TGTGCCAGCATTGAGGGCCCCAGGGGCAATGAGCAGTTCTTC. The full variable domain, completed using reference TRBV28 and TRBJ2-1, is DVKVTQSSRYLVKRTGEKVFLECVQDMDHENMFWYRQDPGLGLRLIYFSYDVKMKEKGDIPEGYSVSREKKERFSLILESASTNQTSMYLCASIEGPRGNEQFFGPGTRLTVL.

The chain recombines TRBV10-3 with TRBJ1-5, with D possibly matching TRBD1 (5 bases). Germline V gene sequence: CDR1 ENHRY, CDR2 SYGVKD. The CDR3 is 17 amino acids. Deletions cut 2 bases from V and 6 bases from J, with 20 bases between. The CDR3 DNA sequence: TGTGCCATCAGTGAGGCCAGGGTGAATTCTGGGGGTCAGCCCCAGCATTTT. Translating gives CAISEARVNSGGQPQHF.

This clone was seen a handful of times. The chain couples TRBV28 to TRBJ1-1; perhaps TRBD1 as D (6 bases). The CDR3 is 14 amino acids. The V end was cut by 2 bases, the J end by 7 bases, with 14 bases between. Germline CDR1 and CDR2: MDHEN and SYDVKM. The CDR3: CASSLNRVLGEAFF. The CDR3 DNA reads as TGTGCCAGCAGTTTAAACAGGGTCCTTGGTGAAGCTTTCTTT.

The rearrangement joins TRBV4-1 to TRBJ1-5, with D possibly TRBD1 on 6 matching bases. Germline V gene lookup returns CDR1 MGHRA and CDR2 YSYEKL. V dropped 0 bases and J dropped 6 bases, with 12 bases sitting between them. The CDR3 length is 15 residues. The DNA for the CDR3 is TGCGCCAGCAGCCAAGATGGGGGCCGGGCTCAGCCCCAGCATTTT. This sequence encodes CASSQDGGRAQPQHF.

J is TRBJ1-3 and V is TRBV11-2; D is unclear. V was pared by 5 bases and J by 0 bases, with 8 bases between. The germline CDR1 and CDR2 sequences are SGHAT and FQNNGV. There are 14 residues in the CDR3. CDR3 DNA sequence: TGTGCCAGCAGCCGTAGTTCCTCTGGAAACACCATATATTTT. Its translation is CASSRSSSGNTIYF.

This clone was counted between two and nine times. The chain uses TRBV6-1 and TRBJ1-1; tentative D call: TRBD1 (5 bases). The CDR3 totals 14 residues. V gave up 3 bases and J gave up 0 bases, with 8 bases separating them. CDR1 is MNHNS and CDR2 is SASEGT in the germline V gene. The CDR3 DNA reads as TGTGCCAGCAGTGACGGGGGAATGAACACTGAAGCTTTCTTT. Protein: CASSDGGMNTEAFF.

The rearrangement links TRBV9 to TRBJ2-7, with D tentatively TRBD1 (6 bases). Germline values: CDR1 SGDLS, CDR2 YYNGEE. V was clipped by 0 bases and J by 5 bases, with 12 bases between them. The CDR3 consists of 14 residues. Here the CDR3 DNA reads TGTGCCAGCAGCGTAGCAGGGGCATACGACGAGCAGTACTTC. It encodes CASSVAGAYDEQYF.

The rearrangement joins TRBV4-1 to TRBJ2-3, with D uncertain. Germline values: CDR1 MGHRA, CDR2 YSYEKL. There are 12 residues in the CDR3. Trimming removed 4 bases from V and 2 bases from J, with 4 bases in between. The CDR3 DNA reads TGCGCCAGCAGCCTTACCACAGATACGCAGTATTTT. It yields the protein CASSLTTDTQYF.

This clone was picked up a small number of times. This rearrangement joins TRBV14 to TRBJ2-7; tentatively, D is TRBD2 (6 bases). V lost 4 bases to trimming and J lost 2 bases, with 12 bases between them. The V gene's germline CDR1 is SGHDN and CDR2 FVKESK. The CDR3 runs to 14 residues. CDR3 sequence: CASSLSGRTYEQYF. CDR3 DNA: TGTGCCAGCAGCCTTTCCGGGAGAACCTACGAGCAGTACTTC.

The gene calls are TRBV25-1 and TRBJ1-3; the D gene is possibly TRBD1 (6 bases). The V end was cut by 6 bases, the J end by 1 base, with 10 bases between. This CDR3 is 14 amino acids long. Germline V gives CDR1 MGHDK, CDR2 SYGVNS. The CDR3, as DNA: TGTGCCAGCAGACCCGGGACATCTGGAAACACCATATATTTT. Amino acid sequence: CASRPGTSGNTIYF. The full variable domain, with the rest looked up from reference TRBV25-1 and TRBJ1-3, is EADIYQTPRYLVIGTGKKITLECSQTMGHDKMYWYQQDPGMELHLIHYSYGVNSTEKGDLSSESTVSRIRTEHFPLTLESARPSHTSQYLCASRPGTSGNTIYFGEGSWLTVV.

V is TRBV6-1 and J is TRBJ2-7; maybe TRBD1 (8 bases). Per germline, CDR1 MNHNS and CDR2 SASEGT. V gave up 7 bases and J gave up 2 bases, with 15 bases separating them. This CDR3 is built from 14 residues. DNA of the CDR3: TGTGCCAGCAAGGACAGGGAGGGCACCTACGAGCAGTACTTC. As protein: CASKDREGTYEQYF.

This chain connects TRBV15 to TRBJ2-7; 7 bases agree with TRBD1. The V and J ends lost 1 base and 4 bases, in that order; junction bases with no gene match: 4. Germline V CDR1 and CDR2: LNHNV, YYDKDF (reference sequence). This CDR3 is built from 14 residues. The CDR3 DNA reads as TGTGCCACCAGCAGAGTCGGGACAGTTTACGAGCAGTACTTC. Amino acid sequence: CATSRVGTVYEQYF.

The V and J genes are TRBV5-1 and TRBJ2-5, with TRBD2 matching over 7 bases. Looked up from germline, CDR1 is SGHRS and CDR2 is YFSETQ. V lost 0 bases and J lost 4; bases outside the gene matches: 3. This CDR3 is 14 amino acids long. In DNA, the CDR3 is TGCGCCAGCAGCTTGGTGTCTAGCGGAGAGACCCAGTACTTC. Translating it yields CASSLVSSGETQYF.

The genes are TRBV28 and TRBJ2-6; D is undetermined. The V and J ends lost 8 bases and 0 bases respectively, with 14 bases between them. The CDR3 loop spans 16 amino acids. Per germline, CDR1 MDHEN and CDR2 SYDVKM. The CDR3 sequence is CASAAPLFSGANVLTF. The CDR3 DNA reads as TGTGCCAGCGCCGCCCCACTGTTCTCTGGGGCCAACGTCCTGACTTTC.

This clone turned up a few times. This chain uses TRBV14 with TRBJ2-7; either TRBD1 or TRBD2 may supply D (5 bases each). Trimming took 5 bases from V and 6 from J, leaving 8 bases between them. Per the germline V gene, CDR1 is SGHDN and CDR2 is FVKESK. The length of the CDR3 is 11 residues. The CDR3 here is CASSKGTEQYF. The CDR3 DNA follows: TGTGCCAGCAGCAAAGGGACCGAGCAGTACTTC. Together with reference TRBV14 and TRBJ2-7, the CDR3 gives the full variable domain: EAGVTQFPSHSVIEKGQTVTLRCDPISGHDNLYWYRRVMGKEIKFLLHFVKESKQDESGMPNNRFLAERTGGTYSTLKVQPAELEDSGVYFCASSKGTEQYFGPGTRLTVT.

The chain links TRBV18 to TRBJ1-5; D gene uncertain. The V gene lost 5 bases and the J gene lost 4 bases, with 9 bases spanning the gap. The CDR3 has 13 amino acids. The germline gives CDR1 KGHSH, CDR2 LQKENI. The CDR3: CASSVEGNQPQHF. The CDR3 DNA is TGTGCCAGCTCAGTAGAGGGAAATCAGCCCCAGCATTTT.

Details on this clone: Given a much more abundant clone one base away, this may be a read error. Other DNA sequences within the sample encode an identical CDR3. The chain employs TRBV9 and TRBJ2-7; TRBD1 matches 10 bases. The CDR3 has 14 residues. Germline V CDR1 and CDR2: SGDLS, YYNGEE. The V segment lost 2 bases and the J segment 3 bases; nucleotides outside the gene matches: 2. The chain's CDR3 is CASSVGTGVYEQYF. CDR3 bases: TGTGCCAGCAGCGTCGGGACAGGGGTCTACGAGCAGTACTTC.

V usage is TRBV7-8 and J usage is TRBJ2-3; D is uncertain. The V end was cut by 5 bases, the J end by 9 bases, with 6 bases between. This CDR3 spans 10 amino acids. Per germline, CDR1 SGHVS and CDR2 FQNEAQ. CDR3 sequence reads: CASSPATQYF. As DNA, the CDR3 is TGTGCCAGCAGCCCGGCCACGCAGTATTTT.

The V and J genes are TRBV19 and TRBJ2-7, with 13 bases aligning to TRBD2. The CDR3 has 19 residues. The germline gives CDR1 LNHDA, CDR2 SQIVND (reference sequence). V gave up 1 base and J gave up 0 bases; unmatched junction bases: 9. CDR3: CASSIVGLAGSSHSYEQYF. The DNA of the CDR3 is TGTGCCAGTAGTATAGTGGGACTAGCGGGATCCTCCCACTCCTACGAGCAGTACTTC.